This TCR beta chain was obtained from a study of technical replicates of blood from a few donors. Clones were sequenced by immunoSEQ multiplex PCR, and TCRdb holds only the in-frame ones, with some missing. The sample records roughly 80,000 clones, approximately 89% being singletons. This CDR3 contains 15 residues. V gave up 3 bases and J gave up 4 bases, with 15 bases separating them. Germline CDR1 reads MNHEY; CDR2 reads SMNVEV (reference sequence). This sequence originates from a human donor in good health. The specimen was T cells isolated from PBMCs. This chain connects TRBV27 to TRBJ1-2; D ambiguous. The CDR3 here is CASSFSGSHLYGYTF. CDR3 nucleotides: TGTGCCAGCAGTTTTTCTGGGAGCCATCTCTATGGCTACACCTTC.